The rows below give T cell receptor beta chains drawn from one sample of a study of beta chain features in type 1 diabetes. The protocol was immunoSEQ multiplex PCR, while the TCRdb copy is restricted to in-frame clones and leaves out a portion. The profile shows hundreds of thousands of clones, approximately 31% of them singletons. The sample consisted of naive CD4+ T cells from blood. The receptors originated from a man aged 18-30 years in good health. The CDR3 runs from the conserved cysteine through the conserved F or W. The order of the fields is J gene, V gene, D gene, clone size, CDR3 protein, CDR3 DNA. D genes are given only for firm matches. Expanded clones are given a class, and other clones once, few, many or no size at all.

j_call: TRBJ1-2
v_call: TRBV21-1
d_call: -
clone_size: few
cdr3_aa: CASSKEEGHESYGYTF
cdr3_nt: TGTGCCAGCAGCAAAGAGGAGGGACACGAGAGCTATGGCTACACCTTC

j_call: TRBJ1-5
v_call: TRBV30
d_call: -
clone_size: few
cdr3_aa: CAWSIGTRNQPQHF
cdr3_nt: TGTGCCTGGAGTATAGGGACACGTAACCAGCCCCAGCATTTT

j_call: TRBJ2-7
v_call: TRBV6-5
d_call: -
clone_size: -
cdr3_aa: CASSYGNSYEQYF
cdr3_nt: TGTGCCAGCAGTTACGGGAATTCCTACGAGCAGTACTTC

j_call: TRBJ1-5
v_call: TRBV30
d_call: -
clone_size: few
cdr3_aa: CAWSVRRDNQPQHF
cdr3_nt: TGTGCCTGGAGTGTAAGGCGCGACAATCAGCCCCAGCATTTT

j_call: TRBJ1-1
v_call: TRBV6-6
d_call: -
clone_size: -
cdr3_aa: CASSYSKGDTEAFF
cdr3_nt: TGTGCCAGCAGTTACTCGAAAGGCGACACTGAAGCTTTCTTT

j_call: TRBJ2-5
v_call: TRBV7-9
d_call: -
clone_size: -
cdr3_aa: CASSTLGLETQYF
cdr3_nt: TGTGCCAGCAGCACTCTTGGTTTGGAGACCCAGTACTTC

j_call: TRBJ2-1
v_call: TRBV29-1
d_call: -
clone_size: -
cdr3_aa: CSASPGGFGNEQFF
cdr3_nt: TGCAGCGCTTCGCCGGGGGGCTTCGGCAATGAGCAGTTCTTC

j_call: TRBJ2-7
v_call: TRBV29-1
d_call: -
clone_size: -
cdr3_aa: CSVYGNEQYF
cdr3_nt: TGCAGCGTTTACGGGAACGAGCAGTACTTC

j_call: TRBJ1-1
v_call: TRBV7-2
d_call: TRBD1
clone_size: few
cdr3_aa: CASSYRTGLNTEAFF
cdr3_nt: TGTGCCAGCAGCTACCGGACAGGATTGAACACTGAAGCTTTCTTT

j_call: TRBJ2-3
v_call: TRBV10-3
d_call: TRBD2
clone_size: few
cdr3_aa: CAISEGSGGDTQYF
cdr3_nt: TGTGCCATCAGTGAGGGTAGCGGGGGAGATACGCAGTATTTT

j_call: TRBJ1-1
v_call: TRBV13
d_call: -
clone_size: -
cdr3_aa: CASSLRDRTTEAFF
cdr3_nt: TGTGCCAGCAGCCTCAGGGATCGGACCACTGAAGCTTTCTTT

j_call: TRBJ2-2
v_call: TRBV7-2
d_call: -
clone_size: -
cdr3_aa: CASSLDSYTGELFF
cdr3_nt: TGTGCCAGCAGCCTCGACAGTTACACCGGGGAGCTGTTTTTT

j_call: TRBJ1-3
v_call: TRBV5-4
d_call: -
clone_size: -
cdr3_aa: CASSLLSGNTIYF
cdr3_nt: TGTGCCAGCTCTCTCCTCTCTGGAAACACCATATATTTT

j_call: TRBJ2-3
v_call: TRBV19
d_call: -
clone_size: -
cdr3_aa: CASSLRAGGTDTQYF
cdr3_nt: TGTGCCAGTAGTTTGCGGGCAGGGGGCACAGATACGCAGTATTTT

j_call: TRBJ2-3
v_call: TRBV20-1
d_call: -
clone_size: -
cdr3_aa: CSALALDTQYF
cdr3_nt: TGCAGTGCGTTAGCGTTAGATACGCAGTATTTT

j_call: TRBJ2-2
v_call: TRBV29-1
d_call: -
clone_size: few
cdr3_aa: CSVEKGANTGELFF
cdr3_nt: TGCAGCGTTGAAAAGGGGGCGAACACCGGGGAGCTGTTTTTT

j_call: TRBJ2-5
v_call: TRBV7-2
d_call: TRBD2
clone_size: few
cdr3_aa: CASSSRLAGPQETQYF
cdr3_nt: TGTGCCAGCAGCTCTCGACTAGCGGGTCCCCAAGAGACCCAGTACTTC

j_call: TRBJ2-2
v_call: TRBV11-2
d_call: -
clone_size: -
cdr3_aa: CASSVAGTWNTGELFF
cdr3_nt: TGTGCCAGCAGCGTTGCCGGGACTTGGAACACCGGGGAGCTGTTTTTT

j_call: TRBJ2-3
v_call: TRBV30
d_call: -
clone_size: -
cdr3_aa: CAWSVLRGRGRPDTQYF
cdr3_nt: TGTGCCTGGAGTGTACTTAGGGGTCGAGGCAGGCCAGATACGCAGTATTTT

j_call: TRBJ2-1
v_call: TRBV6-5
d_call: TRBD1
clone_size: few
cdr3_aa: CASTRWGQGMNEQFF
cdr3_nt: TGTGCCAGCACCCGGTGGGGACAGGGTATGAATGAGCAGTTCTTC

j_call: TRBJ2-2
v_call: TRBV7-9
d_call: -
clone_size: once
cdr3_aa: CASKSPGHHQTNTGELFF
cdr3_nt: TGTGCCAGCAAAAGTCCGGGGCACCACCAGACTAACACCGGGGAGCTGTTTTTT

j_call: TRBJ2-6
v_call: TRBV29-1
d_call: -
clone_size: -
cdr3_aa: CSVLTGGVGPGANVLTF
cdr3_nt: TGCAGCGTTTTAACGGGGGGCGTTGGACCTGGGGCCAACGTCCTGACTTTC

j_call: TRBJ2-5
v_call: TRBV29-1
d_call: -
clone_size: -
cdr3_aa: CSVEQSDQETQYF
cdr3_nt: TGCAGCGTGGAACAATCTGACCAAGAGACCCAGTACTTC

j_call: TRBJ2-5
v_call: TRBV11-3
d_call: -
clone_size: few
cdr3_aa: CASSYQQETQYF
cdr3_nt: TGTGCCAGCAGCTACCAGCAAGAGACCCAGTACTTC

j_call: TRBJ2-7
v_call: TRBV5-1
d_call: -
clone_size: -
cdr3_aa: CASRSFAGYSYEQYF
cdr3_nt: TGCGCCAGCAGGAGTTTTGCGGGGTACTCCTACGAGCAGTACTTC